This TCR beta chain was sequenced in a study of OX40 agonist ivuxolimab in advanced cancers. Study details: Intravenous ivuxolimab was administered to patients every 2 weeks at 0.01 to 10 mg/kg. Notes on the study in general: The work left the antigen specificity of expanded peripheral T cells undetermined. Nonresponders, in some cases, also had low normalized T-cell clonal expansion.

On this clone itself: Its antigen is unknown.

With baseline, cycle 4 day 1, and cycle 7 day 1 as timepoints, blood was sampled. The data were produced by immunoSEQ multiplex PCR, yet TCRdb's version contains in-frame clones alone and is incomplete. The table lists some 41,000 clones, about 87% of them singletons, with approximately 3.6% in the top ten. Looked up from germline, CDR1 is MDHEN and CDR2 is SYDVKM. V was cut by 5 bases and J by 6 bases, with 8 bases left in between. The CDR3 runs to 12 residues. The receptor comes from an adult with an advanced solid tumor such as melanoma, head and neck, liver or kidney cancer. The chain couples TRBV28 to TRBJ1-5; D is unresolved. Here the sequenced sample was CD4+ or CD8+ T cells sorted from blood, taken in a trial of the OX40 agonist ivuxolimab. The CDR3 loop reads CASSQFSQPQHF. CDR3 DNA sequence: TGTGCCAGCAGTCAGTTTAGTCAGCCCCAGCATTTT.